This T cell receptor (beta chain) was sequenced during a study of blood T cell repertoires in COVID-19. Sequencing was performed with immunoSEQ multiplex PCR; in TCRdb, only in-frame clones are kept and a portion is missing. This table has 200,000 or so clones, roughly nine tenths appearing once. This CDR3 is built from 13 residues. Per germline, CDR1 SGHAT and CDR2 FQNNGV. V dropped 5 bases and J dropped 0 bases, with 6 bases sitting between them. The specimen was peripheral blood. The sequence derives from a man between 65 and 85 years old with active or convalescent COVID-19. V and J are TRBV11-2 and TRBJ2-3, with D hard to call. Here the CDR3 reads CASSLRSTDTQYF. The CDR3 DNA reads TGTGCCAGCAGCCTACGGAGCACAGATACGCAGTATTTT.